This TCR beta chain was identified during a study of molecular identifiers for immune sequencing clone quantification. Study in general: Replicate RNA from approximately 20,000 or 100,000 naive CD8 T cells formed five aliquots; four were sequenced.

TCRdb reprocessed the PCR reads via MiXCR and lists one record per CDR3 protein. The sample includes under 650,000 distinct CDR3 sequences, about 20% seen only once; the top ten take roughly 0.85%. V was pared by 0 bases and J by 3 bases, with 8 bases between. Germline CDR1 and CDR2: DFQATT and SNEGSKA (reference sequence). CDR3 length equals 14 residues. This clonotype was counted many times. This TCR was sampled from a human donor in good health. Some libraries in this study had Jurkat cell RNA spiked in. Sequenced material: naive CD8+ T cells from blood, with Jurkat cell RNA spiked in. As to subset: FACS-sorted CD8+CD4-CCR7+CD45RA+ naive T cells. The chain recombines TRBV20-1 with TRBJ2-2; D call uncertain. CDR3 amino acids: CSARDLSDTGELFF. For the CDR3, the DNA is TGCAGTGCTAGAGACCTTTCGGACACCGGGGAGCTGTTTTTT.